The 17 T cell receptor beta chains below all came from one sample that was sequenced in a study of blood T cell repertoires in COVID-19. The table came from immunoSEQ multiplex PCR; TCRdb's copy has only in-frame clones and leaves some out. The top ten hold about 3.4% of the sample, which has 250,000 or so clones, 88% seen once. The sample was PBMCs or T cells enriched from blood (not recorded which). All receptors come from a woman aged 40 to 50 who had been exposed to COVID-19.

This rearrangement joins TRBV3-1 (or the pseudogene TRBV3-2) to TRBJ1-1, with D possibly being TRBD1 (6 bases). The CDR3 has 14 amino acids. V lost 3 bases and J 3 bases, leaving 11 bases between the germline ends. Germline V gene data show CDR1 as LGHDT and CDR2 as YNNKEL (reference sequence). The CDR3 spells CASSQPDSDTEAFF. The CDR3 DNA sequence: TGTGCCAGCAGCCAGCCGGACAGCGACACTGAAGCTTTCTTT.

The V and J genes are TRBV10-3 and TRBJ2-1; 9 bases align to TRBD2. With V trimmed by 4 bases and J by 8 bases, 12 bases remained unmatched. CDR3 length: 16 residues. The germline gives CDR1 ENHRY, CDR2 SYGVKD. The CDR3 here is CAISGWEAGGVDEQFF. In nucleotides, the CDR3 is TGTGCCATCAGTGGATGGGAGGCGGGGGGGGTGGATGAGCAGTTCTTC.

The chain carries TRBV11-3 and TRBJ2-3; 8 bases line up with TRBD1. Unmatched junction bases numbered 8, after V lost 4 bases and J lost 5 bases. The CDR3 is made up of 15 amino acids. CDR1 and CDR2 from the germline V gene are SGHNT and YENEEA. The CDR3 DNA follows: TGTGCCAGCAGCTCCGGACAGGGTGGTGGAGATACGCAGTATTTT. Its protein is CASSSGQGGGDTQYF.

The CDR3: CASGPREATYEQYV. For the CDR3, the DNA is TGTGCTAGTGGTCCGCGGGAGGCCACCTACGAGCAGTACGTC. The chain combines TRBV12-5 with TRBJ2-7; 8 nucleotides agree with TRBD2. The CDR3 extends over 14 amino acids. Germline values: CDR1 LGHNT, CDR2 FRNRAP. With 5 bases clipped from V and 2 bases from J, the junction kept 5 bases outside the gene matches.

The chain has TRBV4-2 and TRBJ2-1; D perhaps matches TRBD2 (5 bases). Trimming pared 0 bases from V and 0 bases from J, leaving 15 bases between. The CDR3 runs to 18 residues. Germline assignment: CDR1 LGHNA and CDR2 YNFKEQ. CDR3 coding DNA: TGTGCCAGCAGCCAAGAGGCCGCGGGCCCTAACTCCTACAATGAGCAGTTCTTC. As protein: CASSQEAAGPNSYNEQFF.

V usage is TRBV27 and J usage is TRBJ2-1; D is unclear. The CDR3 has 13 residues. Germline V gives CDR1 MNHEY, CDR2 SMNVEV (reference sequence). V gave up 1 base and J gave up 7 bases, with 8 bases separating them. The CDR3 protein is CASSLYLSNEQFF. DNA for the CDR3: TGTGCCAGCAGTTTATATCTCTCTAATGAGCAGTTCTTC.

This chain links TRBV27 with TRBJ2-5, with D perhaps TRBD2 (7 bases). The germline V and J ends were trimmed by 1 base and 5 bases, with 14 bases remaining between them. CDR3 length equals 15 residues. Looked up from germline, CDR1 is MNHEY and CDR2 is SMNVEV (reference sequence). In DNA, the CDR3 is TGTGCCAGCAGTTTATTGGGGGGGCGGGGGGAGACCCAGTACTTC. Encoded protein: CASSLLGGRGETQYF.

The chain links TRBV12-3 or TRBV12-4 to TRBJ1-5; D is perhaps TRBD1 (5 bases). This CDR3 comprises 13 residues. V was shortened by 4 bases and J by 6 bases, with 10 bases between the two germline ends. CDR3 sequence (DNA): TGTGCCAGCAGTTCAGGGTTTCCTCAGCCCCAGCATTTT. Protein: CASSSGFPQPQHF.

The chain links TRBV7-8 to TRBJ2-1; TRBD2 matches 11 bases. V gave up 2 bases and J gave up 6 bases; unmatched junction bases: 3. The CDR3 sequence is 15 residues long. The germline V gene has CDR1 SGHVS and CDR2 FQNEAQ. In DNA, the CDR3 is TGTGCCAGCAGCTTACTAGCGGGGGGATTCAATGAGCAGTTCTTC. This encodes CASSLLAGGFNEQFF.

A remark on this clone: This same CDR3 is encoded by further DNA sequences in the sample. The chain employs TRBV11-2 and TRBJ1-1, with no clear D. CDR1 and CDR2 (germline): SGHAT, FQNNGV. The V end was cut by 0 bases, the J end by 1 base, with 3 bases between. The length of the CDR3 is 13 residues. This CDR3 reads CASSLDRNTEAFF. The CDR3 bases are TGTGCCAGCAGCTTAGATCGGAACACTGAAGCTTTCTTT.

The V gene is TRBV9, the J gene TRBJ2-3, with TRBD2 as a possible D gene (6 bases). Trimming stripped 6 bases from V and 13 bases from J, with 21 bases between. The germline V gene has CDR1 SGDLS and CDR2 YYNGEE. The CDR3 has 13 residues. The CDR3 nucleotides are TGTGCCAGCACCCCTAAGAGGCGGGGCTTGAAGTATTTT. Residues: CASTPKRRGLKYF.

This chain links TRBV29-1 with TRBJ2-1; D call uncertain. Trimming cost V 2 bases and J 0 bases, with 11 bases left between them. Looked up from germline, CDR1 is SQVTM and CDR2 is ANQGSEA. This CDR3 is built from 15 residues. In DNA form, the CDR3 reads TGCAGCGTTGAATTGTCGATTAGCTCCTACAATGAGCAGTTCTTC. As protein: CSVELSISSYNEQFF.

The chain employs TRBV4-1 and TRBJ1-2; tentative D call: TRBD1 (6 bases). V lost 1 base to trimming and J lost 2 bases, with 14 bases between them. Germline V gene lookup returns CDR1 MGHRA and CDR2 YSYEKL. The CDR3 totals 16 residues. The CDR3 coding sequence is TGCGCCAGCAGCCAAGTCATAGGGGGGGGGAACTATGGCTACACCTTC. It yields the protein CASSQVIGGGNYGYTF.

This rearrangement joins TRBV6-1 to TRBJ1-5; D remains ambiguous. This CDR3 is 15 amino acids long. Germline V lookup: CDR1 MNHNS, CDR2 SASEGT. V lost 1 base, J lost 0 bases, and 7 bases lay in between. The CDR3 protein is CASSEGTYSNQPQHF. CDR3 nucleotide sequence: TGTGCCAGCAGTGAAGGCACCTATAGCAATCAGCCCCAGCATTTT.

This chain joins TRBV19 and TRBJ1-2; D not certain. The CDR3 loop spans 13 amino acids. The germline V gene has CDR1 LNHDA and CDR2 SQIVND (reference sequence). Trimming cost V 7 bases and J 2 bases, with 11 bases left between them. CDR3 sequence reads: CASTLAVNYGYTF. CDR3 sequence (DNA): TGTGCCAGTACCCTCGCGGTAAACTATGGCTACACCTTC.

This rearrangement joins TRBV5-6 to TRBJ2-5, with 10 bases identical to TRBD2. Germline V gives CDR1 SGHDT, CDR2 YYEEEE. With V trimmed by 3 bases and J by 2 bases, 10 bases remained unmatched. The CDR3 runs 17 residues. DNA of the CDR3: TGTGCCAGCAGCTGGCGATCTAGCGGGGGAGGGCAAGAGACCCAGTACTTC. Translating it yields CASSWRSSGGGQETQYF. The full variable domain, completed using reference TRBV5-6 and TRBJ2-5, is DAGVTQSPTHLIKTRGQQVTLRCSPKSGHDTVSWYQQALGQGPQFIFQYYEEEERQRGNFPDRFSGHQFPNYSSELNVNALLLGDSALYLCASSWRSSGGGQETQYFGPGTRLLVL.

The rearrangement joins TRBV6-4 to TRBJ2-2; 9 bases map to TRBD1. The CDR3 sequence is 15 residues long. Germline V CDR1 and CDR2: MRHNA, SNTAGT. Trimming at V came to 6 bases and at J to 5 bases, leaving 7 bases not matched to a gene. The CDR3 DNA follows: TGTGCCAGCAGCCAACAGGGGGCAAATACCGGGGAGCTGTTTTTT. Protein sequence: CASSQQGANTGELFF.